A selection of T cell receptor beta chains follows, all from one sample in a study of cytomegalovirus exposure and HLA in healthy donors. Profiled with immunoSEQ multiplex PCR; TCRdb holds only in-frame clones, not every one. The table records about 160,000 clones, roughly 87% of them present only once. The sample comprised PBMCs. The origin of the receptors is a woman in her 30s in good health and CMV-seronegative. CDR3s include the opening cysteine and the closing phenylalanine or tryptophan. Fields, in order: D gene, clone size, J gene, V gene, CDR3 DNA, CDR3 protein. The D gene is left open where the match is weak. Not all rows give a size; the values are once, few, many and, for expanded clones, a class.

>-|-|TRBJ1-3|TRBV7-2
TGTGCCAGCAGCTGGACAAGCGGGGCCGGAGCAGACGGAAACACCATATATTTT
CASSWTSGAGADGNTIYF
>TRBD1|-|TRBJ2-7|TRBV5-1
TGCGCCAGCAGCTACAGGGGATCCTACGAGCAGTACTTC
CASSYRGSYEQYF
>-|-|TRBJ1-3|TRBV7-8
TGTGCCAGCAGCTTAAGCTTTTTCAGGAAAGGAAACACCATATATTTT
CASSLSFFRKGNTIYF
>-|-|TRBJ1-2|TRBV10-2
TGCGCCAGCAGTGAGTCGCTGGGGCATGGCTACACCTTC
CASSESLGHGYTF
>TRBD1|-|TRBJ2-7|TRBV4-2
TGTGCCAGCAGCCGAGGATCGACAGGGGAAATCTACGAGCAGTACTTC
CASSRGSTGEIYEQYF
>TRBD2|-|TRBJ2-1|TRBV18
TGTGCCAGCTCACCCTTGAGCGGGGCTGAGCAGTTCTTC
CASSPLSGAEQFF
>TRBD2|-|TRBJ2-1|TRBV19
TGTGCCAGTAGTATTGGTGGACTAGCGGCTTACAATGAGCAGTTCTTC
CASSIGGLAAYNEQFF
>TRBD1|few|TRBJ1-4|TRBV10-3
TGTGCCATCAGTGAAGGGGGCGATGGTGAAAAACTGTTTTTT
CAISEGGDGEKLFF
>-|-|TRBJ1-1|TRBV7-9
TGTGCCAGCAGACAGTCCGGGACACCCTTGAACACTGAAGCTTTCTTT
CASRQSGTPLNTEAFF
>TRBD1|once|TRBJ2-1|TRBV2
TGTGCCAGCAGGGGGCAGGGGGCGAAGAATGAGCAGTTCTTC
CASRGQGAKNEQFF
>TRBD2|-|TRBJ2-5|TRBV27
TGTGCCAGCAGCCTCAAGACAGGGACTAGCGGGAGGGCCGACCAAGAGACCCAGTACTTC
CASSLKTGTSGRADQETQYF
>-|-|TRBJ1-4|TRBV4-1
TGCGCCGGGCCGCAGGGGAGGGAGGAAAAACTGTTTTTT
CAGPQGREEKLFF
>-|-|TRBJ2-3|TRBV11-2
TGTGCCAGCAGCCACTATCGGTCCTTCACAGATACGCAGTATTTT
CASSHYRSFTDTQYF
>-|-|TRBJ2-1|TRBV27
TGTGCCAGCGCTCCGGATGGGGCCTCCTACAATGAGCAGTTCTTC
CASAPDGASYNEQFF
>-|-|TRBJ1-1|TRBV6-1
TGTGCCAGCAGCGAGAGCGGGACTGAAGCTTTCTTT
CASSESGTEAFF
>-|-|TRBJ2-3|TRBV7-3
TGTGCCAGCAGCTTATCCGGCACAGATACGCAGTATTTT
CASSLSGTDTQYF
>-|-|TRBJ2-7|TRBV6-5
TGTGCCAGCAGTTCCACCACGGGGTACTACGAGCAGTACTTC
CASSSTTGYYEQYF
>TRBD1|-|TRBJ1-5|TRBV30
TGTGCCTGGAGGGGGGATGGACAGGGGATCGAGGCCCAGCATTTT
CAWRGDGQGIEAQHF
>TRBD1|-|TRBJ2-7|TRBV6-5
TGTGCCAGCACCCCGGACAGGGGTGGGTACGAGCAGTACTTC
CASTPDRGGYEQYF
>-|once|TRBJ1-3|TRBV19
TGTGCCAGTAGCCTCACGGTGAGCTCTGGAAACACCATATATTTT
CASSLTVSSGNTIYF
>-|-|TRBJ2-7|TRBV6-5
TGTGCCAGCAGTCGACCCGGGACACCTTACGAGCAGTACTTC
CASSRPGTPYEQYF
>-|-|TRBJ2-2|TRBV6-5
TGTGCCAGCTCGGCGAGAGGCGGGGAGCTGTTTTTT
CASSARGGELFF
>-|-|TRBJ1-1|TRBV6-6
TGTGCCAGCCAGGATACAAGGGGCGTGAACACTGAAGCTTTCTTT
CASQDTRGVNTEAFF
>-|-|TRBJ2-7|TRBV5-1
TGCGCCAGCAGCTTGGCCTATGGGGGGAACGAGCAGTACTTC
CASSLAYGGNEQYF
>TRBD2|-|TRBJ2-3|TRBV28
TGTGCCCACGGGACTAGCGCTAGCACAGATACGCAGTATTTT
CAHGTSASTDTQYF
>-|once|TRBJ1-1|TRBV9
TGTGCCAGCAGCGTAGACAGCCCCACTGAAGCTTTCTTT
CASSVDSPTEAFF
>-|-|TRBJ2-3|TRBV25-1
TGTGCCAGCAGTATTGGCGGTAGCACAGATACGCAGTATTTT
CASSIGGSTDTQYF
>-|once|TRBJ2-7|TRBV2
TGTGCCAGCAGCGAGGAGGGAGGGGGCTACGAGCAGTACTTC
CASSEEGGGYEQYF
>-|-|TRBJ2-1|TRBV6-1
TGTGCCAGCAGTGAACCGGGACTCCTATCTATTGAGCAGTTCTTC
CASSEPGLLSIEQFF
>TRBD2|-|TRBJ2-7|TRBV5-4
TGTGCCAGCAGTCCTAGCGGGGGCGCCTCCTCCTACGAGCAGTACTTC
CASSPSGGASSYEQYF
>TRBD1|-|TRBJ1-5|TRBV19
TGTGCCAGTAGCCCCGGACAGGGTTGGCGAATGAGCAATCAGCCCCAGCATTTT
CASSPGQGWRMSNQPQHF
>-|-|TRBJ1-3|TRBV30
TGTGCCTGGAGTCTCCCCGGGTCCTTCTCTGGAAACACCATATATTTT
CAWSLPGSFSGNTIYF
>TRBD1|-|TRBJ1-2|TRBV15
TGTGCCACCAGCAAAACCCGGGACAGGGCCGATACCTTC
CATSKTRDRADTF
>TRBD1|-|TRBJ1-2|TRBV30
TGTGCCTGGAGTCGGGACAGACTCTATGGCTACACCTTC
CAWSRDRLYGYTF
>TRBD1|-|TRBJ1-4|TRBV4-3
TGCGCCAGCAGTCGACAGGGTGCAACTAATGAAAAACTGTTTTTT
CASSRQGATNEKLFF